This T cell receptor beta chain was recovered during a study of shared clonotypes between healthy human individuals. The CDR3 is made up of 11 amino acids. V lost 7 bases and J 10 bases, leaving 11 bases between the germline ends. Germline loops: CDR1 DFQATT, CDR2 SNEGSKA (reference sequence). Produced via immunoSEQ multiplex PCR; TCRdb's table is partial and in-frame only. The sample lists millions of clones, 85% to 95% occurring once. Study outcomes and limitations: Sorted-subset sequencing was shown by rarefaction to be incomplete despite large depth.

A CD45RA+ naive subset and a CD45RA-negative memory subset were split from CD4+ cells. This clone was seen only once. Its antigen is unknown. This rearrangement joins TRBV20-1 to TRBJ1-6; possibly TRBD1 for D (6 bases). The TCR comes from a man aged 18 to 29 in good health. Some clones in this sample may be carry-over from other donors' samples. The source material was naive CD4+ T cells from PBMCs. Described subset: CD45RA+ positively selected. DNA of the CDR3: TGCAGTGGCCAGGGGAACTCACCCCTCCACTTT. This encodes CSGQGNSPLHF.